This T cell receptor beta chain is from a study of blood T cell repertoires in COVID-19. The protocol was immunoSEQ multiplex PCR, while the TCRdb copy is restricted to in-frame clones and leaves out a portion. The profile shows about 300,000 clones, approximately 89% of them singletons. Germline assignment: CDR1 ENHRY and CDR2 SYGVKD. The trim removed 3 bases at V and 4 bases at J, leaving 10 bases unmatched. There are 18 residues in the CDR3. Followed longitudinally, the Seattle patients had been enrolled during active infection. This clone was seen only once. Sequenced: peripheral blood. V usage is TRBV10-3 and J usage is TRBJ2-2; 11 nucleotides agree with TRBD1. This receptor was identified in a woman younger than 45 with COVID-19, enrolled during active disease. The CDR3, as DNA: TGTGCCATCAGTGAAAGGCTCGTGGGACAGGGGGGCACCGGGGAGCTGTTTTTT. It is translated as CAISERLVGQGGTGELFF.